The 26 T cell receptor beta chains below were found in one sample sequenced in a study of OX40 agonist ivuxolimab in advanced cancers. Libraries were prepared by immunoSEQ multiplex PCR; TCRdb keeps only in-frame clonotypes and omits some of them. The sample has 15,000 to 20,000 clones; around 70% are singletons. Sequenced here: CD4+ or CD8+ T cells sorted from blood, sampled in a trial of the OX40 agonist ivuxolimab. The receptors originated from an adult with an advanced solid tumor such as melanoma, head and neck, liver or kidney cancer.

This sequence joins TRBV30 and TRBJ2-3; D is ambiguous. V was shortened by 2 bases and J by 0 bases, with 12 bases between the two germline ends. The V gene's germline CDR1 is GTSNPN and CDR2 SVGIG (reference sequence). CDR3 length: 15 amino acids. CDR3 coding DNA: TGTGCCTGGAGTCCCCTTTACGCTAGCACAGATACGCAGTATTTT. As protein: CAWSPLYASTDTQYF.

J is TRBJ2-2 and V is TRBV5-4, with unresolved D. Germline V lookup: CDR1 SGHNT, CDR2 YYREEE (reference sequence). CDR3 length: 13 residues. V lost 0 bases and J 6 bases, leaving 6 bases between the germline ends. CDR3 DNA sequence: TGTGCCAGCAGCTTGGGATTCGCCGGGGAGCTGTTTTTT. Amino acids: CASSLGFAGELFF.

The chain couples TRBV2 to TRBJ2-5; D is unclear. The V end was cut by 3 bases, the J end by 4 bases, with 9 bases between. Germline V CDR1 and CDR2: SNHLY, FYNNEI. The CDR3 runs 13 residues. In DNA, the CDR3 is TGTGCCAGCAGTGATTGGCTCGGAGAGACCCAGTACTTC. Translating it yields CASSDWLGETQYF.

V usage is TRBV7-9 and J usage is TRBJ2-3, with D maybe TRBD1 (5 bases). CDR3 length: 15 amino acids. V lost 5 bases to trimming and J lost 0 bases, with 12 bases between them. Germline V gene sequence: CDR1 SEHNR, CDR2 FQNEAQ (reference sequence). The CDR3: CASSTRKGSTDTQYF. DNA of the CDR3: TGTGCCAGCAGCACGAGGAAGGGGAGCACAGATACGCAGTATTTT.

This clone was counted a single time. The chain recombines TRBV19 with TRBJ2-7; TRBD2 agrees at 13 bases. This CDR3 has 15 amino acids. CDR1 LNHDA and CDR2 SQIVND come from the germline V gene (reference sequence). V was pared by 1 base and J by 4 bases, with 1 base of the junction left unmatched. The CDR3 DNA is TGTGCCAGTAGTATAGCGGGACTAGCGGGGTACGAGCAGTACTTC. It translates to CASSIAGLAGYEQYF.

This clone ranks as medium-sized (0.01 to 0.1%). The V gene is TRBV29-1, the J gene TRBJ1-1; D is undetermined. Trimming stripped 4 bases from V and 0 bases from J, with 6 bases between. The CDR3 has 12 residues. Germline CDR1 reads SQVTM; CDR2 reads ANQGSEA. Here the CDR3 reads CSVVRLNTEAFF. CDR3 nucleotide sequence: TGCAGCGTTGTCAGGCTGAACACTGAAGCTTTCTTT.

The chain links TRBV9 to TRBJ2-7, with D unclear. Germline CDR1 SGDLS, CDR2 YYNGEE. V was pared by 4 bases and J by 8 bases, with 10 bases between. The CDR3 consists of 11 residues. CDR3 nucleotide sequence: TGTGCCAGCAGCCACCGTGAGAAGCAGTACTTC. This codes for CASSHREKQYF.

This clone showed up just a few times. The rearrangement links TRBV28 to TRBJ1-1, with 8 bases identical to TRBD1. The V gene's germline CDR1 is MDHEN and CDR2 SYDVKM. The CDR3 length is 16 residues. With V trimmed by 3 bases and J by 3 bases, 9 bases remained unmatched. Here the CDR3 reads CASSLIMTGVDTEAFF. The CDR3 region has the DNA TGTGCCAGCAGTTTGATAATGACAGGGGTAGACACTGAAGCTTTCTTT.

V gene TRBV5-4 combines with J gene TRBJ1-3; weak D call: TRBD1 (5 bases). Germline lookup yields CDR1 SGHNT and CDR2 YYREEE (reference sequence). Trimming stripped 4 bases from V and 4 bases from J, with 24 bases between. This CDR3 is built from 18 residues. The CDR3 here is CASSRPGTPDAFGNTIYF. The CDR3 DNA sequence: TGTGCCAGCAGCCGACCCGGGACCCCCGACGCATTCGGAAACACCATATATTTT.

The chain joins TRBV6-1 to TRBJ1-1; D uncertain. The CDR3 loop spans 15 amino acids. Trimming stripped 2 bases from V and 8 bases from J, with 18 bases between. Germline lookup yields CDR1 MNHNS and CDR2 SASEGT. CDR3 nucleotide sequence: TGTGCCAGCAGTGAATCCGGAAGGAGGAACAGCGAAGCTTTCTTT. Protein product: CASSESGRRNSEAFF.

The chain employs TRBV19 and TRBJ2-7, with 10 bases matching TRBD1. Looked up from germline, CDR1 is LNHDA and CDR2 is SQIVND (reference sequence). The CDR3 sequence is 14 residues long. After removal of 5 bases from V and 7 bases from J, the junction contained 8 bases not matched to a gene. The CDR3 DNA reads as TGTGCCAGTAGTCTAATAGGGACAGGGGATGAGCAGTACTTC. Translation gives CASSLIGTGDEQYF.

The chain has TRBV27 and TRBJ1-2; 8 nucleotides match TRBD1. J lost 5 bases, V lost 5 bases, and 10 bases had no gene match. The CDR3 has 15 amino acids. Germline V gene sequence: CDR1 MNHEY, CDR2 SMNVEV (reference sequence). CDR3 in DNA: TGTGCCAGCAGTACGGGCAGGGGGCCAGGGTATGGCTACACCTTC. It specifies CASSTGRGPGYGYTF.

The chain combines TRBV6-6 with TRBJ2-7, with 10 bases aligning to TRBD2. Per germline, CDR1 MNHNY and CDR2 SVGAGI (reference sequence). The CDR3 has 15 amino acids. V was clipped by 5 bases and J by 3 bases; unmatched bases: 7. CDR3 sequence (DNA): TGTGCCAGCAGTCCCGAAACTAGCGGGGACTACGAGCAGTACTTC. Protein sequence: CASSPETSGDYEQYF.

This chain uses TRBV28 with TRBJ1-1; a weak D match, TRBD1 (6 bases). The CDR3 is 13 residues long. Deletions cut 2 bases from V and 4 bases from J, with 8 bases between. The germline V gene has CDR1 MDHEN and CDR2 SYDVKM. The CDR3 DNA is TGTGCCAGCAGTTTAAGGGGGTCCACTGAAGCTTTCTTT. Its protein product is CASSLRGSTEAFF.

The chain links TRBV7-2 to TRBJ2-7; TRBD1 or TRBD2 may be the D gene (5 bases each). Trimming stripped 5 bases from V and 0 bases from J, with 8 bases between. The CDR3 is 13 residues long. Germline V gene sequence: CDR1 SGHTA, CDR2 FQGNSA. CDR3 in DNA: TGTGCCAGCAGCCCGAGGGGCTCCTACGAGCAGTACTTC. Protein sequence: CASSPRGSYEQYF.

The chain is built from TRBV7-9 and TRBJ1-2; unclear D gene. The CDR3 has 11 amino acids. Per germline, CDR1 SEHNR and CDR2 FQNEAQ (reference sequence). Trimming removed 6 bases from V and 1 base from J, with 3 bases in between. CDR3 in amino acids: CASSYNYGYTF. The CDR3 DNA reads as TGTGCCAGCAGTTATAACTATGGCTACACCTTC. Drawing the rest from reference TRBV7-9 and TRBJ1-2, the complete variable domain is DTGVSQNPRHKITKRGQNVTFRCDPISEHNRLYWYRQTLGQGPEFLTYFQNEAQLEKSRLLSDRFSAERPKGSFSTLEIQRTEQGDSAMYLCASSYNYGYTFGSGTRLTVV.

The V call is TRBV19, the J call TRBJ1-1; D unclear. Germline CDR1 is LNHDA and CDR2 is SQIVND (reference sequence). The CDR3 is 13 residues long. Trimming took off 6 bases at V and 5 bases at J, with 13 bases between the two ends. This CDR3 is CASRRGIGTEAFF. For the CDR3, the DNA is TGTGCCAGTAGGCGGGGAATCGGGACTGAAGCTTTCTTT.

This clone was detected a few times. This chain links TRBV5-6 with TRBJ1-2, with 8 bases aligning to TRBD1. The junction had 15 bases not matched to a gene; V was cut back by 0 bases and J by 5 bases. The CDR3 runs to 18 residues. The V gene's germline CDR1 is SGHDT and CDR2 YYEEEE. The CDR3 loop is CASSLDGVQGGLRYGYTF. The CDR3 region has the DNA TGTGCCAGCAGCTTGGACGGCGTACAGGGGGGACTTCGGTATGGCTACACCTTC.

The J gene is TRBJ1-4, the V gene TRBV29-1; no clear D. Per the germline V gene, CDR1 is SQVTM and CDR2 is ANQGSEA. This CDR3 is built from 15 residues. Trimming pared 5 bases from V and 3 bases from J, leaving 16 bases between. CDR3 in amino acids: CSVFVFEASNEKLFF. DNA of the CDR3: TGCAGCGTTTTCGTGTTCGAGGCGTCTAATGAAAAACTGTTTTTT.

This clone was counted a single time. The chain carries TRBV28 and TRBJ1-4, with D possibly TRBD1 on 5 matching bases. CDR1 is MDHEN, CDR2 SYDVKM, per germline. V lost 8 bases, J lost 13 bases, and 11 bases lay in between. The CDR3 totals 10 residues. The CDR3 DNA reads TGTGCCAGCTCGGGGCAGGGACTGTTTTTT. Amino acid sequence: CASSGQGLFF.

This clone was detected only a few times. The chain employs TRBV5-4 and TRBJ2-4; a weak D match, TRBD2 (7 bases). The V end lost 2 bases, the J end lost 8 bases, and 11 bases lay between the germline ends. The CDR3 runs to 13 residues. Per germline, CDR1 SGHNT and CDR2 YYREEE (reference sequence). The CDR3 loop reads CASSFGGGDIQYF. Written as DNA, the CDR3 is TGTGCCAGCAGCTTTGGAGGGGGGGACATTCAGTACTTC.

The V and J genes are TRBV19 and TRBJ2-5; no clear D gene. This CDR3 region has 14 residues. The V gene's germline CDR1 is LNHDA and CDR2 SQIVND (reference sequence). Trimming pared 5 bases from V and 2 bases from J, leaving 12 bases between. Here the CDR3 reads CASSPRQVQETQYF. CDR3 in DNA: TGTGCCAGTAGTCCACGCCAGGTGCAAGAGACCCAGTACTTC.

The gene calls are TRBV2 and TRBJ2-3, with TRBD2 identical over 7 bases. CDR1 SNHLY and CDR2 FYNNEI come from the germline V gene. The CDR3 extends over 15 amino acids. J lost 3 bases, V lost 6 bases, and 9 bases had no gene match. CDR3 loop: CASSETSSLTDTQYF. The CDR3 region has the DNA TGTGCCAGCAGCGAGACTAGCTCCTTAACAGATACGCAGTATTTT.

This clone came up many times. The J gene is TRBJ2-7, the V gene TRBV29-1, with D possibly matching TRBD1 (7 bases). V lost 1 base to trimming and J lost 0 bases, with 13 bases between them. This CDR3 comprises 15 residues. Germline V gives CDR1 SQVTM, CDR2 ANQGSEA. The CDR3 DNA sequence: TGCAGCGTTGAAGGGTTCAGGGGGGACTCCTACGAGCAGTACTTC. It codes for CSVEGFRGDSYEQYF.

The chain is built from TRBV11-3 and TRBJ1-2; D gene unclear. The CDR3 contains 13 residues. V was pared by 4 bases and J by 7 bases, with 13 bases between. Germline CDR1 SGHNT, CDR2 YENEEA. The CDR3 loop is CASSSGLTGGYTF. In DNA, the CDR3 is TGTGCCAGCAGCTCAGGTCTCACGGGTGGCTACACCTTC.

The CDR3 sequence: CASSYSSIYEQYF. Written as DNA, the CDR3 is TGTGCCAGCAGTTACTCGTCCATCTACGAGCAGTACTTC. The V call is TRBV6-5, the J call TRBJ2-7; D remains unclear. CDR3 length equals 13 residues. V lost 0 bases to trimming and J lost 3 bases, with 6 bases between them. The germline V gene encodes CDR1 MNHEY and CDR2 SVGAGI.